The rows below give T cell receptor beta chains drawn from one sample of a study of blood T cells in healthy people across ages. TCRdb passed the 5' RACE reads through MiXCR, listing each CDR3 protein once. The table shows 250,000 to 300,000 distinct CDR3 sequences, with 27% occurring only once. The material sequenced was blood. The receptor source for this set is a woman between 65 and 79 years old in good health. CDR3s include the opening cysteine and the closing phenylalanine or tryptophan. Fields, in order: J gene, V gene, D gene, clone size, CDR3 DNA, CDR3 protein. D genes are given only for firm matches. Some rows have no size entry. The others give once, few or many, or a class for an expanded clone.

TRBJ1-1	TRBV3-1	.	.	TGTGCCAGCAGCCATGGAGCTACAGGGAACACTGAAGCTTTCTTT	CASSHGATGNTEAFF
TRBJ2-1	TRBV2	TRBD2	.	TGTGCCAGCAGTGAAGCGGGGGGGTCCTACAATGAGCAGTTCTTC	CASSEAGGSYNEQFF
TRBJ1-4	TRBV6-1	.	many	TGTGCCAGCAGTGAATTCGCGCGGGAAAAACTGTTTTTT	CASSEFAREKLFF
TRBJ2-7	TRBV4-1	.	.	TGCGCCAGCAGCCAAGGTGCAGTCGATCCCTACGAGCAGTACTTC	CASSQGAVDPYEQYF
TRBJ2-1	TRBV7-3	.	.	TGTGCCAGCTCATCAATCCCGGAGGATGAGCAGTTCTTC	CASSSIPEDEQFF
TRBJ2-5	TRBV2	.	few	TGTGCCAGCAGACTAGCCGTCAAGGGAGAGACCCAGTACTTC	CASRLAVKGETQYF
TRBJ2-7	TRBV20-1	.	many	TGCAGTGCTAGTGGAGGACGGTTCGAGCAGTACTTC	CSASGGRFEQYF
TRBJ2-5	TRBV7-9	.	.	TGTGCCAGCAGCGGAGTGGTAAGAGAGACCCAGTACTTC	CASSGVVRETQYF
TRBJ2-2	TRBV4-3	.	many	TGCGCCAGCAGCCACGGCGCGGGGGCAGGGCAAAACGGGGAGCTGTTTTTT	CASSHGAGAGQNGELFF
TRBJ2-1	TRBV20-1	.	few	TGCAGTGCTGGAGTTATCTACTCCTACAATGAGCAGTTCTTC	CSAGVIYSYNEQFF
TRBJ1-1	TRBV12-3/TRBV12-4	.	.	TGTGCCAGCAGCCCGGCCTGGACAATGGCTTTCTTT	CASSPAWTMAFF
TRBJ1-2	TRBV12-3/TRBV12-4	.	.	TGTGCCAGCAGATCCACCAGGGGACTTCCTAACTATGGCTACACCTTC	CASRSTRGLPNYGYTF
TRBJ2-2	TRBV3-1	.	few	TGTGCCGGCAGCCAAGAAATAGCGAACACCGGGGAGCTGTTTTTT	CAGSQEIANTGELFF
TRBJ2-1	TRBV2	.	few	TGTGCCAGCAGTGAAGCGGATGGGCGCTTGAATGAGCAGTTCTTC	CASSEADGRLNEQFF
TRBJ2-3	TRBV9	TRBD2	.	TGTGCCAGCAGCCTCGGGGACTACAGCACAGATACGCAGTATTTT	CASSLGDYSTDTQYF
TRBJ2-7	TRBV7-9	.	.	TGTGCCAGCAGCACGGACTCACAATTCTACGAGCAGTACTTC	CASSTDSQFYEQYF
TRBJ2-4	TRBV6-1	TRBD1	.	TGTGCCAGCAGACCTACGGACAGGGAAGAACTGAAGTACTTC	CASRPTDREELKYF
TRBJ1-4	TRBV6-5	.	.	TGTGCCAGCAGTTCACGGGAGACTAATGAAAAACTGTTTTTT	CASSSRETNEKLFF
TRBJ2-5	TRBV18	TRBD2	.	TGTGCCAGCTCCCCAAGGACTAGCGGAGGGTACCAAGAGACCCAGTACTTC	CASSPRTSGGYQETQYF
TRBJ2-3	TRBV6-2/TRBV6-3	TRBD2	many	TGTGCCAGCAGCTGGACTAGCGGCAATACGCAGTATTTT	CASSWTSGNTQYF
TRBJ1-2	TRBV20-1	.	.	TGCAGTGCTAGTGCGGGACACCTGCCTAACTATGGCTACACCTTC	CSASAGHLPNYGYTF
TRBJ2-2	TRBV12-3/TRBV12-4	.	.	TGTGCCAGCGGTACCCAACAGGGAACTCGGTCCGGGGAGCTGTTTTTT	CASGTQQGTRSGELFF
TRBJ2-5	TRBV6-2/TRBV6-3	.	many	TGTGCCAGCAGTTACCAATTACAAGAGACCCAGTACTTC	CASSYQLQETQYF
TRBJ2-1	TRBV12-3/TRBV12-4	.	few	TGTGCCAGCAGTCAACAGGGAATGGGCTACAATGAGCAGTTCTTC	CASSQQGMGYNEQFF
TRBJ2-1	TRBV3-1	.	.	TGTGCCAGCAGCCAATGGACAAGTGAGCAGTTCTTC	CASSQWTSEQFF
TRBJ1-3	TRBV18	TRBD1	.	TGTGCCAGCTCATTCGACAGGGGAGTCTCTGGAAACACCATATATTTT	CASSFDRGVSGNTIYF
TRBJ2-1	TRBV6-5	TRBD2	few	TGTGCCAGCAGTTACGGGGGGACTAGCCTCAATGAGCAGTTCTTC	CASSYGGTSLNEQFF
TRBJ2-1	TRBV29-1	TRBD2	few	TGCAGCGTTACAGGGGTTTTTGTAGCGGGAGAGCTATACAATGAGCAGTTCTTC	CSVTGVFVAGELYNEQFF
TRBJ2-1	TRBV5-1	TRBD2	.	TGCGCCAGCAGCTCCCGAACTAGCGGGAGAGGGAATGAGCAGTTCTTC	CASSSRTSGRGNEQFF
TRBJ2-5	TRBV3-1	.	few	TGTGCCAGCAGCCCCCAACAGGGCCCACTTAAGCTCTTC	CASSPQQGPLKLF
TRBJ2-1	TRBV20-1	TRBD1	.	TGCAGTGCAACCCGGGACAGGGGATCCAATGAGCAGTTCTTC	CSATRDRGSNEQFF
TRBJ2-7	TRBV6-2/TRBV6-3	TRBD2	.	TGTGCCAGCAGTTCCCCCACTGGTGGAGCGGGAGGGCCCTACGAGCAGTACTTC	CASSSPTGGAGGPYEQYF
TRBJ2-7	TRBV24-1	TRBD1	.	TGTGCCACCAGTGACCCATCCACAGGGGGCGAGCAGTACTTC	CATSDPSTGGEQYF
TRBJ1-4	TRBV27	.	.	TGTGCCAGCAGTCCAAGACAGGATTCGAATGAAAAACTGTTTTTT	CASSPRQDSNEKLFF
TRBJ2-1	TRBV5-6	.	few	TGTGCCAGCAGCTTCGGCGGAGTTTACTCCTACAATGAGCAGTTCTTC	CASSFGGVYSYNEQFF
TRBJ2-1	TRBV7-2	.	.	TGTGCCAGCAGCTTTGCCTGGCGTAAGCGGGAGCAGTTCTTC	CASSFAWRKREQFF
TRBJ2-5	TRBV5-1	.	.	TGCGCCAGCAGCCCCTACCGGGACGCCTACCAAGAGACCCAGTACTTC	CASSPYRDAYQETQYF
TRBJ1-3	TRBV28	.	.	TGTGCCATCCACGGGCTTGGAAACACCATATATTTT	CAIHGLGNTIYF
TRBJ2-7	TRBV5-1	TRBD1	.	TGCGCCAGCAGCCCGACGGGACAGCAATCCGGCGAGCAGTACTTC	CASSPTGQQSGEQYF
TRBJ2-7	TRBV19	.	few	TGTGCCAGTAGTCCCACCAGCCGAAACGAGCAGTACTTC	CASSPTSRNEQYF
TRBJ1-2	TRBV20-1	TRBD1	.	TGCAGTGCTAGGGACCCCAGGGGGCAGGAAGGCTACACCTTC	CSARDPRGQEGYTF
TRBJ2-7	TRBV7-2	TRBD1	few	TGTGCCAGCAGCCCTCAGCAGGGGGCCTCCTGCGAGCAGTACTTC	CASSPQQGASCEQYF
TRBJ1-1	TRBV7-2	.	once	TGTGCCAGCAGTTACTATCAGGCTACTGAAGCTTTCTTT	CASSYYQATEAFF
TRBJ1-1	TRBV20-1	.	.	TGCAGTGCTAGAGACAGGATGAACACTGAAGCTTTCTTT	CSARDRMNTEAFF
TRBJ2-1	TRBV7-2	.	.	TGTGCCAGCATCAAATCGGGGGCGTCTACCTACAATGAGCAGTTCTTC	CASIKSGASTYNEQFF
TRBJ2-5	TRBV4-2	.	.	TGTGCCAGCAGCCAAGGGGAGGGGGCCCAAGAGACCCAGTACTTC	CASSQGEGAQETQYF
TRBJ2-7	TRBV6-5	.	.	TGTGCCAGCATTCGATCCTCCGGGACATTTTACGAGCAGTACTTC	CASIRSSGTFYEQYF
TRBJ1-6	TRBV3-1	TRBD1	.	TGTGCCAGCAGGTTCGGGACAGCTCTCAATTCACCCCTCCACTTT	CASRFGTALNSPLHF
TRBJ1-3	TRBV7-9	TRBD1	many	TGTGCCAGCAGCTTAGTCGGGACAGATGGAAACACCATATATTTT	CASSLVGTDGNTIYF
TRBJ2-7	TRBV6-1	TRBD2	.	TGTGCCAGCAGTCAAGCGGGAGGGCATTCCTACGAGCAGTACTTC	CASSQAGGHSYEQYF
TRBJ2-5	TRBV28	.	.	TGTGCCAGCAGTTTATTGCACAGGTCGGGGGAGACCCAGTACTTC	CASSLLHRSGETQYF